Listed here are 21 T cell receptor beta chains from one sample, sequenced in a study of blood T cell repertoires in COVID-19. Only in-frame clones appear in the TCRdb table, and some are missing; sequencing was by immunoSEQ multiplex PCR. This sample has roughly 410,000 clones, with approximately 89% found just once. Sequencing was done on a sample of peripheral blood. The receptors come from a woman in her thirties or forties with COVID-19, enrolled during active disease.

The chain recombines TRBV2 with TRBJ1-4; no clear D. This CDR3 contains 12 residues. CDR1 SNHLY and CDR2 FYNNEI come from the germline V gene. V was pared by 11 bases and J by 8 bases, with 15 bases between. The CDR3: CALGTLGEKLFF. The CDR3 nucleotides read TGTGCCCTTGGCACCCTCGGGGAAAAACTGTTTTTT.

The V and J genes are TRBV19 and TRBJ1-1, with a weak D call TRBD1 (5 bases). The CDR3 extends over 15 amino acids. Trimming cost V 8 bases and J 2 bases, with 18 bases left between them. Germline V lookup: CDR1 LNHDA, CDR2 SQIVND (reference sequence). The CDR3: CASATLSTANTEAFF. The CDR3, as DNA: TGTGCCAGTGCCACCCTCTCGACAGCTAACACTGAAGCTTTCTTT.

V gene TRBV4-2 combines with J gene TRBJ1-2, with 9 bases matching TRBD1. Germline-derived CDR1 and CDR2 are LGHNA and YNFKEQ. The CDR3 loop spans 15 amino acids. The junction had 7 bases not matched to a gene; V was cut back by 0 bases and J by 8 bases. DNA of the CDR3: TGTGCCAGCAGCCAAGATACAGGGGGCGTCGAGGGCTACACCTTC. Translating it yields CASSQDTGGVEGYTF.

The chain uses TRBV10-3 and TRBJ1-5; D is possibly TRBD1 (6 bases). The V gene lost 4 bases and the J gene lost 10 bases, with 17 bases spanning the gap. Germline loops: CDR1 ENHRY, CDR2 SYGVKD. The CDR3 is 14 residues long. CDR3 loop: CAISAMGGAGPQHF. As DNA, the CDR3 is TGTGCCATCAGTGCCATGGGGGGGGCGGGACCCCAGCATTTT.

The genes are TRBV14 and TRBJ2-1, with 9 bases fitting TRBD2. There are 15 residues in the CDR3. Trimming removed 4 bases from V and 7 bases from J; junction bases left unmatched: 8. Germline V gives CDR1 SGHDN, CDR2 FVKESK. In nucleotides, the CDR3 is TGTGCCAGCAGCCCCAGAGGACTAGCGCGAAATGAGCAGTTCTTC. This sequence encodes CASSPRGLARNEQFF.

The J gene is TRBJ2-1, the V gene TRBV14; D gene uncertain. The CDR3 contains 16 residues. Trimming left V 1 base short and J 4 bases short, with 14 bases between. Germline values: CDR1 SGHDN, CDR2 FVKESK. The CDR3 DNA is TGTGCCAGCAGCCAAGTACTGAGCGCCGTTTACAATGAGCAGTTCTTC. Amino acid sequence: CASSQVLSAVYNEQFF.

The gene calls are TRBV20-1 and TRBJ1-6; D call uncertain. Germline-derived CDR1 and CDR2 are DFQATT and SNEGSKA (reference sequence). The CDR3 is 11 residues long. Between the trimmed V and J ends, which lost 6 bases and 10 bases, there was a span of 10 bases. CDR3 sequence reads: CSASGGSPLHF. The CDR3 nucleotides are TGCAGTGCATCGGGAGGGTCACCCCTCCACTTT.

The chain carries TRBV7-2 and TRBJ2-1; 11 positions match TRBD2. After removal of 5 bases from V and 7 bases from J, the junction contained 10 bases not matched to a gene. The CDR3 has 16 amino acids. CDR1 is SGHTA and CDR2 is FQGNSA in the germline V gene. Here the CDR3 DNA reads TGTGCCAGCAGCCCCAGACTAGCGGGATTCATAAATGAGCAGTTCTTC. Translated, it gives CASSPRLAGFINEQFF.

The chain links TRBV7-2 to TRBJ2-2; D possibly corresponds to TRBD1 (5 bases). Germline loops: CDR1 SGHTA, CDR2 FQGNSA. The CDR3 loop spans 14 amino acids. V was pared by 1 base and J by 7 bases, with 10 bases between. The CDR3 here is CASSLGTYDGELFF. The CDR3 region has the DNA TGTGCCAGCAGCTTAGGGACATATGACGGGGAGCTGTTTTTT.

In this sample, this clone turned up once. V gene TRBV2 combines with J gene TRBJ2-5; 13 bases map to TRBD2. In germline, CDR1 is SNHLY, CDR2 FYNNEI. J lost 7 bases, V lost 5 bases, and 7 bases had no gene match. The length of the CDR3 is 15 residues. As DNA, the CDR3 is TGTGCCAGCAGTCAAGGGACTAGCGGGACATGGACCCAGTACTTC. Encoded protein: CASSQGTSGTWTQYF.

The chain employs TRBV5-5 and TRBJ2-2; perhaps TRBD2 as D (5 bases). Trimming removed 6 bases from V and 1 base from J, with 10 bases in between. Germline V gene sequence: CDR1 SGHKS, CDR2 YYEKEE (reference sequence). The CDR3 has 14 amino acids. The CDR3 protein is CASTRGRNTGELFF. CDR3 bases: TGTGCCAGCACCAGAGGGAGGAACACCGGGGAGCTGTTTTTT.

The genes are TRBV5-1 and TRBJ2-3; 7 positions match TRBD2. This CDR3 contains 16 residues. CDR1 and CDR2 from the germline V gene are SGHRS and YFSETQ. V gave up 0 bases and J gave up 4 bases; unmatched junction bases: 8. The CDR3 sequence is CASSLAGGSSADTQYF. The DNA for the CDR3 is TGCGCCAGCAGCTTGGCGGGAGGATCTAGCGCAGATACGCAGTATTTT.

The gene calls are TRBV28 and TRBJ1-5, with 8 positions matching TRBD1. Germline loops: CDR1 MDHEN, CDR2 SYDVKM. This CDR3 region has 15 residues. J lost 5 bases, V lost 7 bases, and 10 bases had no gene match. The CDR3 region has the DNA TGTGCCAGCAAACTACCCGGACAGGGCCATCAGCCCCAGCATTTT. This gives the protein CASKLPGQGHQPQHF.

V usage is TRBV5-1 and J usage is TRBJ2-1; D is uncertain. The V gene lost 0 bases and the J gene lost 7 bases, with 11 bases spanning the gap. CDR3 length equals 14 residues. The germline V gene encodes CDR1 SGHRS and CDR2 YFSETQ. The CDR3 region has the DNA TGCGCCAGCAGCTTGGCCGCCGCGCGGAATGAGCAGTTCTTC. This codes for CASSLAAARNEQFF.

About this clone itself: The same CDR3 also results from other DNA sequences found in this sample. This chain links TRBV30 with TRBJ1-5; D is possibly TRBD1 (5 bases). Germline V CDR1 and CDR2: GTSNPN, SVGIG (reference sequence). The CDR3 contains 14 residues. Trimming stripped 2 bases from V and 2 bases from J, with 10 bases between. CDR3 nucleotide sequence: TGTGCCTGGAGTCGTAGGGGTGGCAATCAGCCCCAGCATTTT. Encoded protein: CAWSRRGGNQPQHF.

This clone came up once. The genes are TRBV30 and TRBJ2-4; 7 bases fit TRBD1. The CDR3 spans 13 residues. Germline loops: CDR1 GTSNPN, CDR2 SVGIG (reference sequence). The junction had 4 bases not matched to a gene; V was cut back by 6 bases and J by 2 bases. The CDR3 DNA reads TGTGCCTGCGTGGGACAGACCAAAAACATTCAGTACTTC. Its translation is CACVGQTKNIQYF.

J is TRBJ1-1 and V is TRBV6-5, with 7 nucleotides matching TRBD1. From germline, CDR1 is MNHEY and CDR2 SVGAGI. Trimming cost V 1 base and J 3 bases; bases outside gene matches: 5. The CDR3 runs to 15 residues. CDR3 coding DNA: TGTGCCAGCAGTTACTGGGGCAGGGGGGACACTGAAGCTTTCTTT. Amino acid sequence: CASSYWGRGDTEAFF.

This rearrangement joins TRBV14 to TRBJ1-4, with 7 bases that match TRBD1. The V gene end was trimmed by 3 bases and the J gene end by 6 bases; junction bases not matched to a gene: 10. Germline V gene data show CDR1 as SGHDN and CDR2 as FVKESK. This CDR3 region has 16 residues. CDR3 loop: CASSQTQGDGDEKLFF. The CDR3 region has the DNA TGTGCCAGCAGCCAGACTCAGGGGGATGGGGATGAAAAACTGTTTTTT.

This rearrangement joins TRBV6-2 or TRBV6-3 to TRBJ2-1; 7 bases line up with TRBD1. The CDR3 loop spans 16 amino acids. Germline lookup yields CDR1 MNHEY and CDR2 SVGEGT. V gave up 2 bases and J gave up 2 bases; unmatched junction bases: 6. CDR3: CASSYIDRDPYNEQFF. The CDR3, as DNA: TGTGCCAGCAGTTACATTGACAGGGATCCCTACAATGAGCAGTTCTTC.

The V gene is TRBV11-3, the J gene TRBJ2-1, with a tentative D call TRBD1 (5 bases). V lost 4 bases, J lost 0 bases, and 13 bases lay in between. The CDR3 contains 16 residues. Germline CDR1 SGHNT, CDR2 YENEEA. CDR3 bases: TGTGCCAGCAGCTACGGACACCTAAGCTCCTACAATGAGCAGTTCTTC. It specifies CASSYGHLSSYNEQFF.

This clone was seen just once. The V and J genes are TRBV7-9 and TRBJ2-2; 8 nucleotides agree with TRBD1. The CDR3 consists of 14 residues. In germline, CDR1 is SEHNR, CDR2 FQNEAQ (reference sequence). After removal of 5 bases from V and 5 bases from J, the junction contained 4 bases not matched to a gene. CDR3 DNA: TGTGCCAGCAGCCGACAGGGGTCAACCGGGGAGCTGTTTTTT. It codes for CASSRQGSTGELFF.